This T cell receptor (beta chain) was documented in a study of technical replicates of blood from a few donors. TCRdb keeps only in-frame clones here, not all; method: immunoSEQ multiplex PCR. The table shows under 50,000 clones, with 90% to 97% occurring only once. CDR3 length: 15 residues. Germline CDR1 is SGHNT and CDR2 is YYREEE (reference sequence). Trimming shortened V by 3 bases and J by 5 bases, and 16 bases separated the two germline ends. The chain carries TRBV5-4 and TRBJ2-3, with TRBD2 as a possible D gene (7 bases). The TCR comes from a human donor in good health. Material for sequencing was T cells isolated from PBMCs. The CDR3 DNA reads TGTGCCAGCAGCTCCAAGGGGGGGACGGGAGATACGCAGTATTTT. Translated: CASSSKGGTGDTQYF.